These 3 T cell receptor beta chains share one sample of origin, sequenced in a study of cytomegalovirus exposure and HLA in healthy donors. Use of 60 Vbeta and 13 Jbeta primers characterized the PCR. TCRdb's table, derived via immunoSEQ multiplex PCR, lists solely in-frame clones and lacks some. The sample contains some 170,000 clones, roughly 85% of which appear only once. Sequencing was carried out using PBMCs. These receptors originate from a woman in her fifties or sixties in good health and CMV-seronegative.

This sequence joins TRBV27 and TRBJ1-1; TRBD1 aligns across 10 bases. Germline assignment: CDR1 MNHEY and CDR2 SMNVEV (reference sequence). This CDR3 has 15 residues. With 3 bases clipped from V and 5 bases from J, the junction kept 6 bases outside the gene matches. This chain's CDR3 is CASSFRDRGLTEAFF. DNA of the CDR3: TGTGCCAGCAGTTTCCGGGACAGGGGTTTAACTGAAGCTTTCTTT.

The V call is TRBV7-2, the J call TRBJ1-2; tentatively, D is TRBD1 (6 bases). The length of the CDR3 is 15 residues. From germline, CDR1 is SGHTA and CDR2 FQGNSA. The V end lost 5 bases, the J end lost 12 bases, and 25 bases lay between the germline ends. The CDR3 loop is CASSPMGVQGGTNTF. The CDR3 DNA sequence: TGTGCCAGCAGCCCTATGGGGGTACAGGGAGGGACTAACACCTTC.

V usage is TRBV15 and J usage is TRBJ1-6, with TRBD1 identical over 11 bases. The J segment lost 8 bases and the V segment lost 4 bases, leaving 1 base of the junction unmatched. Germline V gives CDR1 LNHNV, CDR2 YYDKDF (reference sequence). This CDR3 has 14 residues. The CDR3 nucleotides are TGTGCCACCAGCAAGGACAGGGGGCATTCACCCCTCCACTTT. It encodes CATSKDRGHSPLHF.